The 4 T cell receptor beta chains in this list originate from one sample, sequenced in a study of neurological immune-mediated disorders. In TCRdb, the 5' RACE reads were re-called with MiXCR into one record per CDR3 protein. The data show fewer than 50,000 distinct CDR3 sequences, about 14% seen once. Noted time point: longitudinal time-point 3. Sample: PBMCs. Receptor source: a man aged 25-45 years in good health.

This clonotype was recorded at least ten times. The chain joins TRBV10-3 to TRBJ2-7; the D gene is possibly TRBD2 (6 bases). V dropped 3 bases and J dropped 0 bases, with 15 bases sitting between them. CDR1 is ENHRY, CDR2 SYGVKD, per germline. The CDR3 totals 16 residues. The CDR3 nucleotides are TGTGCCATCAGTGAATTAGCGGAGCCCAGCTCCTACGAGCAGTACTTC. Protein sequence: CAISELAEPSSYEQYF.

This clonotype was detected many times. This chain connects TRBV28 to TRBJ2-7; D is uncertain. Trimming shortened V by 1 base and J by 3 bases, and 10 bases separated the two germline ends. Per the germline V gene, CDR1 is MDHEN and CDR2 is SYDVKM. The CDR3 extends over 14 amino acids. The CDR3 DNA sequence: TGTGCCAGCAGTTTATTTTCGTCGTTCTACGAGCAGTACTTC. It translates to CASSLFSSFYEQYF.

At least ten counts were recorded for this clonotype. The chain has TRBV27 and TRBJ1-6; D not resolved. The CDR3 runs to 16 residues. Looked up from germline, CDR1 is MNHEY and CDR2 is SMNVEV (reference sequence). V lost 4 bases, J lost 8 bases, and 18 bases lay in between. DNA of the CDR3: TGTGCCAGCAGTTCCGTCGTCACCTACCAGGATTCACCCCTCCACTTT. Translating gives CASSSVVTYQDSPLHF.

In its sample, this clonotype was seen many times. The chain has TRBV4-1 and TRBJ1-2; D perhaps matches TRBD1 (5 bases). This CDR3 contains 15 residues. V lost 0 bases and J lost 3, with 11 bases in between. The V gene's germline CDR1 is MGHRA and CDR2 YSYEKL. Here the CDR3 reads CASSQDRGTYYGYTF. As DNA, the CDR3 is TGCGCCAGCAGCCAAGATCGGGGCACTTACTATGGCTACACCTTC.